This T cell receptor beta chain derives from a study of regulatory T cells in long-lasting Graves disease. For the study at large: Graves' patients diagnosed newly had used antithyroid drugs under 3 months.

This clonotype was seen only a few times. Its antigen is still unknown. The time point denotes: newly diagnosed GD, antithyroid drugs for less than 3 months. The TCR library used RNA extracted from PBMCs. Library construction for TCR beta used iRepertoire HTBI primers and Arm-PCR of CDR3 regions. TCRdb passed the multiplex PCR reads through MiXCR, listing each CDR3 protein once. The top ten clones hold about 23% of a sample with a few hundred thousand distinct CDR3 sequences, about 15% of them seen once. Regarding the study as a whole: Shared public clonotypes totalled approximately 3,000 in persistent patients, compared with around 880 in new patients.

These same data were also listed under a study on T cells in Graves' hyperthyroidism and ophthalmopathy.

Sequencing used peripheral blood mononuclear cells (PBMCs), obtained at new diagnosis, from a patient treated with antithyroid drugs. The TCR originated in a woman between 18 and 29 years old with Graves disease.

CDR3 coding DNA: TGTGCCTGGTCCCCAGCGCCCATCACAGATACGCAGTATTTT. Its translation is CAWSPAPITDTQYF. The genes are TRBV30 and TRBJ2-3; D unresolved. Germline V lookup: CDR1 GTSNPN, CDR2 SVGIG (reference sequence). The germline V and J ends were trimmed by 5 bases and 2 bases, with 14 bases remaining between them. The CDR3 has 14 amino acids.